Sequencing of this T cell receptor beta chain was carried out in a study of T cell clonotyping in hematopoietic cell transplantation. Study-wide points: Higher Inverse Simpson Index values in graft donor and pretransplant recipient predicted broader posttransplant TCR diversity.

Blood collection times were about day -28 and days 30, 100, 180 posttransplant. Generated by immunoSEQ multiplex PCR, the TCRdb table keeps only in-frame clones and is missing some. The table lists around 7,000 clones, about 98% of them singletons. About this clone itself: Its target is unknown.

CDR1 is GTSNPN, CDR2 SVGIG, per germline (reference sequence). This CDR3 spans 13 amino acids. The V gene lost 0 bases and the J gene lost 1 base, with 5 bases spanning the gap. The TCR comes from a male patient aged 55 to 69 who had an allogeneic stem cell transplant from a related donor, so the T cells may come from the graft donor. Some clones in this sample may be carry-over from other donors' samples. The chain employs TRBV30 and TRBJ2-3; D gene ambiguous. The sample here was PBMCs, taken 30 days after allogeneic stem cell transplant. The CDR3 reads CAWSVGGTDTQYF. The CDR3 DNA follows: TGTGCCTGGAGTGTAGGTGGCACAGATACGCAGTATTTT.